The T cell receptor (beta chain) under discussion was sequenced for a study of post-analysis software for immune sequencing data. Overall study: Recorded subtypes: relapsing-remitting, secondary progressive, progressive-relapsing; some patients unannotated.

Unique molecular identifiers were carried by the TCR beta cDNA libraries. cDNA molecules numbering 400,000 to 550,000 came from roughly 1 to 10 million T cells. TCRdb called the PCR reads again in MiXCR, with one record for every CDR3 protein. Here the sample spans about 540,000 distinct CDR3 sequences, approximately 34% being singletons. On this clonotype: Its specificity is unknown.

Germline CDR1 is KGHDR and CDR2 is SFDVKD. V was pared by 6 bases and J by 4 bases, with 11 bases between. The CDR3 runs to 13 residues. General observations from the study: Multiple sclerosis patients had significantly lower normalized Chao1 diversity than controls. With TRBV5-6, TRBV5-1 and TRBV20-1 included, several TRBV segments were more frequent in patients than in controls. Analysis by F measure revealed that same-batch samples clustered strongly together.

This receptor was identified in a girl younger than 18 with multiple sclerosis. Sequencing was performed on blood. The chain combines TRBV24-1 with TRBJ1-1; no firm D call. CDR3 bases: TGTGCCACCAGTTTTCCGGGATCCACTGAAGCTTTCTTT. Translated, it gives CATSFPGSTEAFF.